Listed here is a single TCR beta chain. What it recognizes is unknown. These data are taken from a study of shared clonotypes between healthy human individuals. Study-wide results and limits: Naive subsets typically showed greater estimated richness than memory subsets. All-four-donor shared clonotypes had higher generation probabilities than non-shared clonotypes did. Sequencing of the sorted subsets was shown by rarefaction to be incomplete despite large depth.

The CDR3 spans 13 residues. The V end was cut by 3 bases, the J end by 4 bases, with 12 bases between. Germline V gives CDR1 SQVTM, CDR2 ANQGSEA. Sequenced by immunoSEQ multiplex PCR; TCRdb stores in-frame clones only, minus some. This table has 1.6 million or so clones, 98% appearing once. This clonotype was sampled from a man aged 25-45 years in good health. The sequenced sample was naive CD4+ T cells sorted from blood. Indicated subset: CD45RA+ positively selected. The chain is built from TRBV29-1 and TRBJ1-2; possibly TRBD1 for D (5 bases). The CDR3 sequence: CSVDPQGGYGYTF. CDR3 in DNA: TGCAGCGTTGATCCCCAGGGTGGCTATGGCTACACCTTC. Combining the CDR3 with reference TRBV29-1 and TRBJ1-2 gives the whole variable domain SAVISQKPSRDICQRGTSLTIQCQVDSQVTMMFWYRQQPGQSLTLIATANQGSEATYESGFVIDKFPISRPNLTFSTLTVSNMSPEDSSIYLCSVDPQGGYGYTFGSGTRLTVV.